This T cell receptor beta chain stems from a study of Ad26.COV2.S vaccination and SARS-CoV-2 variants. The treatment was: around 19 received Ad26.COV2.S at low or high dose, single or two shots; 5 received placebo; per-sample allocation not given. Sampling occurred on day 63 after the first vaccine or placebo injection. From germline, CDR1 is LNHDA and CDR2 SQIVND (reference sequence). Losses at the gene ends were 5 bases for V and 9 bases for J; bases not matched to a gene: 4. This CDR3 comprises 12 residues. Sequencing was performed with immunoSEQ multiplex PCR; in TCRdb, only in-frame clones are kept and a portion is missing. In the table there are approximately 350,000 clones, roughly 85% of which are singletons.

The clonotype originates from a person between 18 and 59 years old who received the Ad26.COV2.S COVID-19 vaccine or a placebo. This sample comprised peripheral blood, obtained in a trial of Ad26.COV2.S vaccine versus placebo. This chain uses TRBV19 with TRBJ2-1; 7 bases fit TRBD1. The CDR3, as DNA: TGTGCCAGTAGTCGGGACAGAGGTGAGCAGTTCTTC. This encodes CASSRDRGEQFF.